Following are 27 T cell receptor beta chains from one sample sequenced in a study of a mutant IDH1 vaccine in newly diagnosed glioma. Noted time point: week 11, during vaccination. It was 300 ug of mutant IDH1 20-mer peptide that made up each vaccine dose, given with topical imiquimod. The data were produced by immunoSEQ multiplex PCR, yet TCRdb's version contains in-frame clones alone and is incomplete. The top ten hold roughly 15% of the sample, which has about 36,000 clones, 80% seen once. These TCRs' antigens remain unknown. The sample here was peripheral blood mononuclear cells (PBMCs), taken from a glioma patient whose treatment included an IDH1 peptide vaccine. The receptors shown here come from a woman in her twenties or thirties with glioma. Some clones in this sample may be carry-over from other donors' samples.

The rearrangement uses TRBV6-5 and TRBJ1-1; 11 bases are shared with TRBD1. The CDR3 sequence is 16 residues long. V trimming: 4 bases; J trimming: 4 bases; junction bases outside the gene matches: 8. The germline V gene has CDR1 MNHEY and CDR2 SVGAGI. In DNA form, the CDR3 reads TGTGCCAGCAGTTGGACATCCGGGACAGGGGGCACTGAAGCTTTCTTT. Protein sequence: CASSWTSGTGGTEAFF.

This clone was observed a handful of times. The chain links TRBV5-4 to TRBJ1-1, with D possibly being TRBD1 (6 bases). This CDR3 comprises 16 residues. Between the trimmed V and J ends, which lost 3 bases and 1 base, there was a span of 16 bases. From germline, CDR1 is SGHNT and CDR2 YYREEE (reference sequence). The CDR3 sequence is CASSSVRGAANTEAFF. In DNA form, the CDR3 reads TGTGCCAGCAGCTCGGTGAGGGGGGCGGCGAACACTGAAGCTTTCTTT.

V and J are TRBV9 and TRBJ1-1; the match to TRBD1 covers 7 bases. Germline CDR1 and CDR2: SGDLS and YYNGEE. J gave up 8 bases and V 0 bases, and 4 bases lay outside the gene matches. This CDR3 is 13 amino acids long. The CDR3 spells CASSVGAGGEAFF. The CDR3, as DNA: TGTGCCAGCAGCGTAGGGGCAGGGGGGGAAGCTTTCTTT.

The chain couples TRBV2 to TRBJ2-5, with D tentatively TRBD1 (5 bases). The CDR3 is 13 residues long. Trimming pared 7 bases from V and 4 bases from J, leaving 13 bases between. Germline V gene lookup returns CDR1 SNHLY and CDR2 FYNNEI. Here the CDR3 reads CASKEQDPETQYF. The CDR3 DNA reads as TGTGCCAGCAAGGAACAGGACCCAGAGACCCAGTACTTC. Full variable domain (missing parts from reference TRBV2 and TRBJ2-5): EPEVTQTPSHQVTQMGQEVILRCVPISNHLYFYWYRQILGQKVEFLVSFYNNEISEKSEIFDDQFSVERPDGSNFTLKIRSTKLEDSAMYFCASKEQDPETQYFGPGTRLLVL.

The chain links TRBV5-1 to TRBJ2-1; D may be TRBD2 (6 bases). The ends were cut back, 0 bases at V and 7 bases at J, with 17 bases in the middle. Germline CDR1 is SGHRS and CDR2 is YFSETQ. The CDR3 loop spans 16 amino acids. In DNA, the CDR3 is TGCGCCAGCAGCTTGGCCGAGCCGAGCGGAGGGAATGAGCAGTTCTTC. Protein: CASSLAEPSGGNEQFF.

The J gene is TRBJ2-4, the V gene TRBV29-1; TRBD1 matches 8 bases. The V segment lost 1 base and the J segment 9 bases; nucleotides outside the gene matches: 8. This CDR3 spans 14 amino acids. Germline V CDR1 and CDR2: SQVTM, ANQGSEA. CDR3 amino acids: CSVEGGGRGPIQYF. The CDR3 bases are TGCAGCGTTGAAGGAGGGGGCAGGGGGCCCATTCAGTACTTC.

V and J are TRBV2 and TRBJ1-2, with TRBD1 matching 9 bases. CDR3 size: 15 residues. V lost 3 bases to trimming and J lost 2 bases; unmatched junction nucleotides: 4. Germline lookup yields CDR1 SNHLY and CDR2 FYNNEI. The CDR3 protein is CASSDRGTGNYGYTF. The CDR3 coding sequence is TGTGCCAGCAGTGACAGAGGGACAGGGAACTATGGCTACACCTTC.

This clone was seen a single time. This chain uses TRBV5-8 with TRBJ1-5, with D perhaps matching TRBD1 (5 bases). Trimming left V 2 bases short and J 3 bases short, with 18 bases between. The CDR3 runs to 17 residues. Germline assignment: CDR1 SGHTS and CDR2 YDEGEE. Here the CDR3 DNA reads TGTGCCAGCAGCTTACTATACTCCGGGACGGACAATCAGCCCCAGCATTTT. Translated: CASSLLYSGTDNQPQHF.

This chain joins TRBV29-1 and TRBJ2-1, with TRBD2 identical over 8 bases. The CDR3 runs 14 residues. J gave up 9 bases and V 3 bases, and 10 bases lay outside the gene matches. Looked up from germline, CDR1 is SQVTM and CDR2 is ANQGSEA. The CDR3 nucleotides read TGCAGCGTTGAGGGAGCGGGAGTTGAGCTTGAGCAGTTCTTC. Residues: CSVEGAGVELEQFF.

This clone was observed a few times. The CDR3 loop reads CASSAPRGNTEAFF. The CDR3 region has the DNA TGTGCCAGCAGCGCTCCCAGGGGGAACACTGAAGCTTTCTTT. The chain recombines TRBV9 with TRBJ1-1; D is perhaps TRBD1 (6 bases). Germline-derived CDR1 and CDR2 are SGDLS and YYNGEE. The CDR3 is 14 residues long. Between the trimmed V and J ends, which lost 3 bases and 1 base, there was a span of 10 bases.

The chain employs TRBV19 and TRBJ2-1; TRBD2 aligns across 8 bases. V shed 8 bases, J shed 8 bases, and the junction held 8 bases outside the gene matches. The germline V gene encodes CDR1 LNHDA and CDR2 SQIVND (reference sequence). The CDR3 runs 13 residues. The CDR3 is CASSSGSWDEQFF. The CDR3, as DNA: TGTGCCAGTTCCAGCGGGAGTTGGGATGAGCAGTTCTTC. The variable domain in full, with the rest retrieved from reference TRBV19 and TRBJ2-1, is DGGITQSPKYLFRKEGQNVTLSCEQNLNHDAMYWYRQDPGQGLRLIYYSQIVNDFQKGDIAEGYSVSREKKESFPLTVTSAQKNPTAFYLCASSSGSWDEQFFGPGTRLTVL.

The chain couples TRBV7-6 to TRBJ2-2; 8 bases line up with TRBD2. The CDR3 sequence is 16 residues long. In germline, CDR1 is SGHVS, CDR2 FNYEAQ. The V and J ends lost 5 bases and 4 bases, in that order; junction bases with no gene match: 9. The CDR3 loop is CASSLRSGRSTGELFF. The CDR3 DNA follows: TGTGCCAGCAGCCTTAGAAGCGGGAGAAGCACCGGGGAGCTGTTTTTT.

Regarding this clone: Other DNA sequences within the sample encode an identical CDR3. This chain uses TRBV6-6 with TRBJ2-7; D gene unclear. Deletions cut 6 bases from V and 0 bases from J, with 3 bases between. This CDR3 has 11 amino acids. Germline-derived CDR1 and CDR2 are MNHNY and SVGAGI (reference sequence). The CDR3 protein is CASSPSYEQYF. CDR3 in DNA: TGTGCCAGCAGCCCCTCCTACGAGCAGTACTTC.

The rearrangement uses TRBV7-9 and TRBJ2-1; the match to TRBD2 covers 10 bases. V shed 9 bases, J shed 3 bases, and the junction held 8 bases outside the gene matches. Germline V gene sequence: CDR1 SEHNR, CDR2 FQNEAQ (reference sequence). This CDR3 has 15 amino acids. CDR3 in DNA: TGTGCCAGTACCCTAGCGGGAGCTAACTACAATGAGCAGTTCTTC. Protein sequence: CASTLAGANYNEQFF.

This chain uses TRBV6-5 with TRBJ1-1; TRBD1 is a possible D gene (6 bases). The ends were cut back, 0 bases at V and 4 bases at J, with 12 bases in the middle. The length of the CDR3 is 15 residues. Germline V lookup: CDR1 MNHEY, CDR2 SVGAGI. The CDR3 reads CASSYSPGTPTEAFF. In DNA, the CDR3 is TGTGCCAGCAGTTACTCACCTGGGACACCCACTGAAGCTTTCTTT.

This rearrangement joins TRBV7-9 to TRBJ1-1; D remains ambiguous. This CDR3 is built from 13 residues. The germline V gene encodes CDR1 SEHNR and CDR2 FQNEAQ (reference sequence). The V end was cut by 10 bases, the J end by 0 bases, with 12 bases between. CDR3 nucleotides: TGTGCCACCCGAGGGCTCATGAACACTGAAGCTTTCTTT. Translation: CATRGLMNTEAFF.

In DNA form, the CDR3 reads TGTGCCAGCAGTGTTCGGAGAATTGGGACTAGCGGGAAGTTGCATCAGTACTTC. Translating it yields CASSVRRIGTSGKLHQYF. The V and J genes are TRBV2 and TRBJ2-7; 13 bases are a match to TRBD2. From germline, CDR1 is SNHLY and CDR2 FYNNEI. Trimming removed 4 bases from V and 10 bases from J; junction bases left unmatched: 19. This CDR3 contains 18 residues.

The chain carries TRBV27 and TRBJ2-1, with 8 bases aligning to TRBD1. Germline CDR1 MNHEY, CDR2 SMNVEV (reference sequence). The CDR3 contains 17 residues. With 7 bases clipped from V and 10 bases from J, the junction kept 21 bases outside the gene matches. CDR3 bases: TGTGCCAGCACCACCCTCCTCCGGGACAGGTATGTGCGCGAGCAGTTCTTC. Amino acid sequence: CASTTLLRDRYVREQFF.

The chain links TRBV7-2 to TRBJ2-6, with a weak D call TRBD1 (6 bases). CDR1 SGHTA and CDR2 FQGNSA come from the germline V gene. The CDR3 extends over 15 amino acids. Trimming stripped 5 bases from V and 9 bases from J, with 17 bases between. The CDR3 reads CASSPGQLIVNVLTF. The CDR3 nucleotides are TGTGCCAGCAGCCCGGGACAACTGATTGTCAACGTCCTGACTTTC.

This chain joins TRBV28 and TRBJ1-2; 9 bases are shared with TRBD1. J gave up 4 bases and V 6 bases, and 6 bases lay outside the gene matches. CDR3 length: 14 residues. Germline V gives CDR1 MDHEN, CDR2 SYDVKM. This CDR3 is CASRLQGALYGYTF. CDR3 sequence (DNA): TGTGCCAGCAGACTACAGGGGGCCCTCTATGGCTACACCTTC.

This clone was observed a handful of times. The V call is TRBV29-1, the J call TRBJ1-2, with D perhaps matching TRBD1 (5 bases). This CDR3 has 13 residues. Trimming left V 7 bases short and J 5 bases short, with 17 bases between. Germline V gene data show CDR1 as SQVTM and CDR2 as ANQGSEA. The CDR3 protein is CSAEGQGSYGYTF. The CDR3 coding sequence is TGCAGCGCCGAGGGGCAGGGCTCATATGGCTACACCTTC.

The J gene is TRBJ1-2, the V gene TRBV19; 9 nucleotides agree with TRBD1. V shed 7 bases and J 5 bases; nucleotides not matched to a gene: 11. There are 15 residues in the CDR3. Germline CDR1 and CDR2: LNHDA and SQIVND (reference sequence). The CDR3 region has the DNA TGTGCCAGTACCCTTACCGGGACAGGGACTTATGGCTACACCTTC. The encoded protein is CASTLTGTGTYGYTF.

J is TRBJ2-7 and V is TRBV27, with D possibly TRBD2 on 5 matching bases. The V gene lost 7 bases and the J gene lost 5 bases, with 15 bases spanning the gap. Germline CDR1 and CDR2: MNHEY and SMNVEV (reference sequence). The CDR3 contains 13 residues. CDR3 in DNA: TGTGCCAGCACCCTGGAGGCCCAGAACGAGCAGTACTTC. This gives the protein CASTLEAQNEQYF.

This chain joins TRBV10-3 and TRBJ2-3; D ambiguous. This CDR3 is 14 amino acids long. The V gene lost 4 bases and the J gene lost 7 bases, with 15 bases spanning the gap. Germline CDR1 and CDR2: ENHRY and SYGVKD. DNA of the CDR3: TGTGCCATCAGTGCCGAGACGGACGCCTATACGCAGTATTTT. Translated, it gives CAISAETDAYTQYF.

The sample holds a few counts of this clone. This chain joins TRBV5-5 and TRBJ2-6, with D unclear. The V end was cut by 5 bases, the J end by 2 bases, with 8 bases between. Germline lookup yields CDR1 SGHKS and CDR2 YYEKEE (reference sequence). The CDR3 spans 14 residues. The DNA of the CDR3 is TGTGCCAGCAGGAGTAGCCCTGGGGCCAACGTCCTGACTTTC. Translation gives CASRSSPGANVLTF.

This chain links TRBV14 with TRBJ2-1; D uncertain. The germline V gene encodes CDR1 SGHDN and CDR2 FVKESK. Trimming left V 4 bases short and J 8 bases short, with 6 bases between. The length of the CDR3 is 11 residues. CDR3 region: CASSLGHEQFF. In DNA, the CDR3 is TGTGCCAGCAGCCTAGGTCATGAGCAGTTCTTC.

The chain combines TRBV5-6 with TRBJ1-3, with 8 positions matching TRBD1. Per germline, CDR1 SGHDT and CDR2 YYEEEE. The CDR3 totals 16 residues. V lost 4 bases, J lost 0 bases, and 6 bases stayed unmatched. This CDR3 is CASSPRDRYSGNTIYF. The CDR3 DNA reads as TGTGCCAGCAGCCCTAGGGACAGGTACTCTGGAAACACCATATATTTT.